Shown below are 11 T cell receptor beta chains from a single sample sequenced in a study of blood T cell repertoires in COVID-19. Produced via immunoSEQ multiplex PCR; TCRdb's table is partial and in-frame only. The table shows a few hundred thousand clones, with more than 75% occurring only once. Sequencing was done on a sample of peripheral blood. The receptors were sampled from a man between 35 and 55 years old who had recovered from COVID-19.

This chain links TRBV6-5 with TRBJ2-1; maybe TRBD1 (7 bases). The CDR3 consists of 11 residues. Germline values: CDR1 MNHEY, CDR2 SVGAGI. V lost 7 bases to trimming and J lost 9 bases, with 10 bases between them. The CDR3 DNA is TGTGCCAGCATTCAGGGGGGTGAGCAGTTCTTC. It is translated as CASIQGGEQFF.

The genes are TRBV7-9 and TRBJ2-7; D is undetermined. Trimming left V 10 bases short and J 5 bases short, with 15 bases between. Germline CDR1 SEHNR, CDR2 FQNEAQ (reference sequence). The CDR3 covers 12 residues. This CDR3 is CATSRGTHEQYF. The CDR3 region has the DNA TGTGCCACCTCGCGAGGTACCCACGAGCAGTACTTC.

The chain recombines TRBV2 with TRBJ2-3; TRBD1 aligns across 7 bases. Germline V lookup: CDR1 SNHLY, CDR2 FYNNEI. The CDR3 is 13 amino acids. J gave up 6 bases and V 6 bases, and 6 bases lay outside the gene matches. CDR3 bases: TGTGCCAGCAGGGACGACAGGGAGGATACGCAGTATTTT. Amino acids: CASRDDREDTQYF. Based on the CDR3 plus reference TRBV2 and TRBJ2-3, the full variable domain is EPEVTQTPSHQVTQMGQEVILRCVPISNHLYFYWYRQILGQKVEFLVSFYNNEISEKSEIFDDQFSVERPDGSNFTLKIRSTKLEDSAMYFCASRDDREDTQYFGPGTRLTVL.

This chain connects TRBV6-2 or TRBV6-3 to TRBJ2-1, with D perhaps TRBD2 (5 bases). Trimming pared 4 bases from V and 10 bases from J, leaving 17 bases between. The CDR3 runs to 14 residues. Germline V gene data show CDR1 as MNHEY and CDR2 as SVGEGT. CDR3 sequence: CASSFLGVGGEQFF. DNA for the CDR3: TGTGCCAGCAGTTTTCTGGGTGTCGGAGGAGAGCAGTTCTTC.

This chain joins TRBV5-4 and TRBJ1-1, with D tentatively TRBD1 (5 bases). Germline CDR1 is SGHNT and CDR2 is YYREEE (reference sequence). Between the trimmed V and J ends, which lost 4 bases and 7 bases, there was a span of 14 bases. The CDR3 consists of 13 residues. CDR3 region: CASSRQPLDEAFF. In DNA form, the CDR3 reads TGTGCCAGCAGCCGACAGCCATTGGATGAAGCTTTCTTT.

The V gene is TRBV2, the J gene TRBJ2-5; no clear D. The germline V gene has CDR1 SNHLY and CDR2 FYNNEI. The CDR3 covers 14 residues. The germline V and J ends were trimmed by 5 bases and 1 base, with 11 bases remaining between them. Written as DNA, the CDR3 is TGTGCCAGCAGTCCCCAGGTCCCCCAAGAGACCCAGTACTTC. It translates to CASSPQVPQETQYF.

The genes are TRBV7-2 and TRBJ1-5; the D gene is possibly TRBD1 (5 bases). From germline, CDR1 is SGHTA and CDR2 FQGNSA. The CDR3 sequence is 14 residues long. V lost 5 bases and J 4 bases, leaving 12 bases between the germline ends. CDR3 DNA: TGTGCCAGCAGCCCAAGACAGACTAATCAGCCCCAGCATTTT. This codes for CASSPRQTNQPQHF.

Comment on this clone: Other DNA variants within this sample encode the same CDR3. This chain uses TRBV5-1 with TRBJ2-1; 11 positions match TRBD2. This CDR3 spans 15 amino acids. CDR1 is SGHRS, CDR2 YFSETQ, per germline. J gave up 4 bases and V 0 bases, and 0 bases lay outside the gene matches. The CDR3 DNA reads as TGCGCCAGCAGCTTGGGACTAGCGGGATACAATGAGCAGTTCTTC. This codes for CASSLGLAGYNEQFF.

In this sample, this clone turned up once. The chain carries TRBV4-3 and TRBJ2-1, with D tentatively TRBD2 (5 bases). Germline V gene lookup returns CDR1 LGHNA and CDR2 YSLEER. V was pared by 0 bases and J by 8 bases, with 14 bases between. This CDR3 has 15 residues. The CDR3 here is CASSQDVPSFHEQFF. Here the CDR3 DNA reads TGCGCCAGCAGCCAAGATGTGCCTAGCTTCCATGAGCAGTTCTTC.

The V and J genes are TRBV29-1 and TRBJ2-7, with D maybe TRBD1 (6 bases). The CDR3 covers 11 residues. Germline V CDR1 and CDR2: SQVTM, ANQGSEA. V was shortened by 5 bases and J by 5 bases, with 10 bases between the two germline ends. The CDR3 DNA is TGCAGCGTTCGCAGGGGTCACGAGCAGTACTTC. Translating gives CSVRRGHEQYF.

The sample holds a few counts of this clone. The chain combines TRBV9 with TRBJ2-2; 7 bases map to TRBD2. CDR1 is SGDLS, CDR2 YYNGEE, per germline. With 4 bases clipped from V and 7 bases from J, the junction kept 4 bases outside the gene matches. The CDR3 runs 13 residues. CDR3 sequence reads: CASSPWGGGELFF. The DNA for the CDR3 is TGTGCCAGCAGCCCATGGGGGGGCGGGGAGCTGTTTTTT.